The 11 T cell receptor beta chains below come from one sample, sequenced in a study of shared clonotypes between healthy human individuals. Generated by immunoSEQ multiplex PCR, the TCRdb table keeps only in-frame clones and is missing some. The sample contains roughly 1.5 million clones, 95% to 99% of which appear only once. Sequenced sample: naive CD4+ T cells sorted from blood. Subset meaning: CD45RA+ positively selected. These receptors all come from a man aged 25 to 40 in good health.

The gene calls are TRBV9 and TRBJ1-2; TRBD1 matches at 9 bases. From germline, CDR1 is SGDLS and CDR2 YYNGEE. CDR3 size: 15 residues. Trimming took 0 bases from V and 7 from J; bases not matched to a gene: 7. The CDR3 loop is CASSVGGTGSFGYTF. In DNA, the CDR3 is TGTGCCAGCAGCGTAGGTGGGACAGGGTCGTTTGGCTACACCTTC.

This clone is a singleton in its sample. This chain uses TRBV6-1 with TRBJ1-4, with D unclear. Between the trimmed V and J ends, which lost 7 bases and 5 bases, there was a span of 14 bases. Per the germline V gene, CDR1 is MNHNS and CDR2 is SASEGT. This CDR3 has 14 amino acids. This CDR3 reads CASTAAGGNEKLFF. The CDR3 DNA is TGTGCCAGCACCGCAGCAGGAGGAAATGAAAAACTGTTTTTT.

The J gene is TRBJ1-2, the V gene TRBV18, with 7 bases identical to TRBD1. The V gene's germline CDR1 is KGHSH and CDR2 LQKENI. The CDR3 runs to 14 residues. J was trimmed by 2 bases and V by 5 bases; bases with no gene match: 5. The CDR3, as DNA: TGTGCCAGCTCAAAAGGACAGGCAAACTATGGCTACACCTTC. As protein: CASSKGQANYGYTF.

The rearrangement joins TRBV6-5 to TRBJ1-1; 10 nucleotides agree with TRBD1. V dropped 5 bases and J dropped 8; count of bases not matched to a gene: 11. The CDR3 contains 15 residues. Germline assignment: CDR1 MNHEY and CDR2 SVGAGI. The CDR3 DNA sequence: TGTGCCAGCAGTCACCCCGAGACAGGGGGCACGGAAGCTTTCTTT. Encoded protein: CASSHPETGGTEAFF.

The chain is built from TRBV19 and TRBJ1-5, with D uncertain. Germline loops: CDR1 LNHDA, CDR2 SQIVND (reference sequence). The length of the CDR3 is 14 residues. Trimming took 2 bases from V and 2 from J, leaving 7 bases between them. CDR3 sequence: CASSINPGNQPQHF. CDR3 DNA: TGTGCCAGTAGTATAAATCCCGGCAATCAGCCCCAGCATTTT.

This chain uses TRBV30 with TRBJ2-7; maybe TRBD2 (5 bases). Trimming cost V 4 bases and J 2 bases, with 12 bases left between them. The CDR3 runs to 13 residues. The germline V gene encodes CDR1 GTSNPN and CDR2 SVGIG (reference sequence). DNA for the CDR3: TGTGCCTGGAATAGGGAGAAACCCTACGAGCAGTACTTC. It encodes CAWNREKPYEQYF.

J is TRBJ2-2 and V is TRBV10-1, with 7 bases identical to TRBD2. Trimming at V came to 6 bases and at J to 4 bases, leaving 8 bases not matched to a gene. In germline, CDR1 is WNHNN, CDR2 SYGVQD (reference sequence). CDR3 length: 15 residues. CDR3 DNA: TGCGCCAGCAGCAGGACTAGGATTGGCACCGGGGAGCTGTTTTTT. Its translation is CASSRTRIGTGELFF.

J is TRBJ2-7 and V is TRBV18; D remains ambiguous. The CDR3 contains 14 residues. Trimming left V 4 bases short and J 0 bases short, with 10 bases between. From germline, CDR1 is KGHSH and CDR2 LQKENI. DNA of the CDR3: TGTGCCAGCTCACTCGCAGGCAGCTCCTACGAGCAGTACTTC. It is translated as CASSLAGSSYEQYF.

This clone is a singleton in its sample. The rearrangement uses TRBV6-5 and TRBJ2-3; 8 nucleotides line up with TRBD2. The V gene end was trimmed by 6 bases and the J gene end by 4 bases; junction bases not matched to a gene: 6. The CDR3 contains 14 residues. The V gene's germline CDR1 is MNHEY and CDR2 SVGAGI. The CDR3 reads CASRTTGRADTQYF. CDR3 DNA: TGTGCCAGCAGAACCACCGGGAGGGCAGATACGCAGTATTTT.

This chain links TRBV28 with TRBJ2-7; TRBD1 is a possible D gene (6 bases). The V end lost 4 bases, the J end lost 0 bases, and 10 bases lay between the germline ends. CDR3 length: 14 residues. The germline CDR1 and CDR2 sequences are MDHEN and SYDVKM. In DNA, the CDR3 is TGTGCCAGCAGTTCCAGGGGTCCCTCCTACGAGCAGTACTTC. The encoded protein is CASSSRGPSYEQYF.

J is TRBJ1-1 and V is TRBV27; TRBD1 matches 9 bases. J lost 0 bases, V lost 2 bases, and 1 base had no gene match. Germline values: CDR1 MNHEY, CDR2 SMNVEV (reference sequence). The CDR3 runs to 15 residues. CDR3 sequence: CASSLGDRVNTEAFF. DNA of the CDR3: TGTGCCAGCAGTTTAGGGGACAGGGTGAACACTGAAGCTTTCTTT.